This entry describes one T cell receptor (beta chain). This specimen belongs to a study of blood T cell repertoires in COVID-19. Turning to the study itself: The United States, Italy and Spain supplied acute and convalescent COVID-19 samples. T cells, B-cell-depleted T cells, or PBMCs provided the cDNA or gDNA that served as material.

Authors' analysis steps: The assay estimated nucleated cells by amplifying reference gene primers. TCRdb's table, derived via immunoSEQ multiplex PCR, lists solely in-frame clones and lacks some. V and J calls and clone size follow that table, whereas D and trimming were derived from the DNA. Here the sample spans around 56,000 clones, around 79% being singletons. The germline V and J ends were trimmed by 2 bases and 7 bases, with 14 bases remaining between them. Germline lookup yields CDR1 KGHSH and CDR2 LQKENI. There are 14 residues in the CDR3. The sequence came from a woman in her sixties or seventies with acute or convalescent COVID-19. The V call is TRBV18, the J call TRBJ1-2; D not certain. Sequencing was carried out using peripheral blood. The CDR3 reads CASSPIPGPFGYTF. CDR3 nucleotides: TGTGCCAGCTCACCAATCCCAGGCCCTTTTGGCTACACCTTC.